This TCR beta chain was sequenced during a study of T cells in Graves' hyperthyroidism and ophthalmopathy. Study background: Peripheral blood was drawn at first diagnosis, prior to all treatment. Overall study findings and caveats: Ophthalmopathy was model-predicted a median roughly 6.3 months pre-onset.

Researchers took RNA transcripts and amplified the TCR beta CDR3 regions from them. The TCR CDR3 first-round RT-PCR relied on the HTBI primer set. From the multiplex PCR reads, TCRdb called clonotypes with MiXCR, one entry per CDR3 protein. The top ten hold approximately 12% of the sample, which has around 600,000 distinct CDR3 sequences, about 14% seen once. Per germline, CDR1 KGHSH and CDR2 LQKENI. The CDR3 sequence is 16 residues long. Germline trimming cut 0 bases from V and 6 bases from J; bases unmatched to any gene: 7. This clonotype appeared many times. Its antigen is unidentified. Ophthalmopathy patients all had a Clinical Activity Score of at least 3, a NOSPECS grade of at least 4 and disease under 3 months old. The diagnostic basis comprised clinical symptoms, serum thyroxine and TRAb, thyroid ultrasound and orbital computed tomography.

The source is a woman in her forties or fifties with Graves' ophthalmopathy. Sequencing used blood. J is TRBJ1-5 and V is TRBV18, with 8 bases fitting TRBD1. This CDR3 is CASSPPTGEVGQPQHF. The CDR3 DNA is TGTGCCAGCTCACCACCGACAGGGGAGGTTGGTCAGCCCCAGCATTTT.